This T cell receptor (beta chain) emerged from a study of regulatory and conventional T cells in RAG deficiency. Comments on this clone: Antigen specificity is unknown.

General study findings and limits: In Omenn syndrome, Treg and Tconv repertoires overlapped >80%.

The CDR3 sequence is 17 residues long. TCRdb's table, derived via immunoSEQ multiplex PCR, lists solely in-frame clones and lacks some. The sample carries more than 5,500 clones, approximately 78% recorded once. These same data were also listed under a study on regulatory T cells. That work states: The primer mix had 52 TRBV and 13 TRBJ primers.

The chain carries TRBV21-1 and TRBJ2-5; TRBD2 is taken as the D call from the table, unchecked against the DNA. TRBV21-1 counts as a pseudogene. This clonotype was obtained from a human donor in good health. Sequencing was carried out using CD8+ T cells sorted from blood. The CDR3 region is CASSKAGLAGEQETQYF. The CDR3 DNA sequence: TGTGCCAGCAGCAAAGCGGGACTAGCGGGGGAACAAGAGACCCAGTACTTC.